This T cell receptor beta chain was profiled in a study of molecular identifiers for immune sequencing clone quantification. At the level of the study: Replicate RNA from about 19,000 or 110,000 naive CD8 T cells formed five aliquots; four were sequenced. General study findings and limits: Clones carrying above 20 RNA copies accounted for over 97% of effector molecules, under 1% in naive cells. Jurkat TCR RNA that was spiked in from one cell was reportedly detectable among around 1 million naive cells.

V lost 4 bases and J 8 bases, leaving 3 bases between the germline ends. This CDR3 has 10 amino acids. CDR1 and CDR2 from the germline V gene are SNHLY and FYNNEI. MiXCR was run by TCRdb on the PCR reads, yielding one entry per CDR3 protein. The data hold some 650,000 distinct CDR3 sequences, with about 20% observed a single time. In regard to this clonotype: The target antigen is unknown.

The source is a human donor in good health. Some libraries in this study had Jurkat cell RNA spiked in. The sequenced material came from naive CD8+ T cells from blood, with Jurkat cell RNA spiked in. Subset indicated: FACS-sorted CD8+CD4-CCR7+CD45RA+ naive T cells. The rearrangement uses TRBV2 and TRBJ2-1; D ambiguous. Written as DNA, the CDR3 is TGTGCCAGCAGTGCATATGAGCAGTTCTTC. This sequence encodes CASSAYEQFF. Using reference TRBV2 and TRBJ2-1 for the parts outside the CDR3, the full variable domain is EPEVTQTPSHQVTQMGQEVILRCVPISNHLYFYWYRQILGQKVEFLVSFYNNEISEKSEIFDDQFSVERPDGSNFTLKIRSTKLEDSAMYFCASSAYEQFFGPGTRLTVL.